A single T cell receptor beta chain is shown here with its context. The antigen remains unidentified. The record originates from a study of cytomegalovirus exposure and HLA in healthy donors. In the study overall: The 120 validation repertoires matched the 500 to 750 first-cohort repertoires in platform, a later analysis reported.

Overall study findings and caveats: Using the classifier, cytomegalovirus status was reportedly diagnosed with high specificity and sensitivity. The study recorded 160 or so TCR beta chains that were cytomegalovirus-associated.

The donors were members of the roughly 120-subject validation cohort (separate from the approximately 670-subject first cohort). Clones were sequenced by immunoSEQ multiplex PCR, and TCRdb holds only the in-frame ones, with some missing. The sample carries tens of thousands of clones, over 85% recorded once. This CDR3 contains 16 residues. CDR1 and CDR2 (germline): SGHAT, FQNNGV. V trimming: 5 bases; J trimming: 0 bases; junction bases outside the gene matches: 2. The chain couples TRBV11-2 to TRBJ2-2; TRBD2 aligns across 11 bases. This receptor was obtained from a woman aged 18-29 years in good health and CMV-seronegative. The sample comprised PBMCs. CDR3 in DNA: TGTGCCAGCAGCGCGGGACTAGCGGCGAACACCGGGGAGCTGTTTTTT. It is translated as CASSAGLAANTGELFF.